These 22 T cell receptor beta chains came from one sample sequenced in a study of OX40 agonist ivuxolimab in advanced cancers. Sequenced by immunoSEQ multiplex PCR; TCRdb stores in-frame clones only, minus some. The table includes about 80,000 clones, just under 95% detected once. The sequenced sample was CD4+ or CD8+ T cells sorted from blood, obtained in a trial of the OX40 agonist ivuxolimab. The receptors were gathered from an adult with an advanced solid tumor such as melanoma, head and neck, liver or kidney cancer.

The gene calls are TRBV29-1 and TRBJ2-5, with TRBD1 as a possible D gene (5 bases). CDR1 and CDR2 from the germline V gene are SQVTM and ANQGSEA. Trimming took off 3 bases at V and 2 bases at J, with 7 bases between the two ends. The CDR3 loop spans 12 amino acids. As DNA, the CDR3 is TGCAGCGTTGACAGGGCGCAAGAGACCCAGTACTTC. Translation: CSVDRAQETQYF.

CDR3 coding DNA: TGCAGCGTTGAAGATCTCTCCAAGGGTGAGCAGTTCTTC. It translates to CSVEDLSKGEQFF. The chain employs TRBV29-1 and TRBJ2-1, with unresolved D. This CDR3 comprises 13 residues. CDR1 is SQVTM, CDR2 ANQGSEA, per germline. V lost 0 bases, J lost 9 bases, and 12 bases lay in between.

In DNA, the CDR3 is TGTGCCAGCAGCCCGGGACAGAGGAATGAAAAACTGTTTTTT. Translation: CASSPGQRNEKLFF. The genes are TRBV5-4 and TRBJ1-4; the match to TRBD1 covers 7 bases. This CDR3 is built from 14 residues. The J segment lost 5 bases and the V segment lost 4 bases, leaving 5 bases of the junction unmatched. CDR1 and CDR2 (germline): SGHNT, YYREEE (reference sequence).

This rearrangement joins TRBV6-1 to TRBJ2-7, with D perhaps matching TRBD1 (5 bases). The CDR3 has 15 amino acids. Trimming cost V 1 base and J 7 bases, with 17 bases left between them. Germline CDR1 and CDR2: MNHNS and SASEGT. Here the CDR3 DNA reads TGTGCCAGCAGTGAAGTAACGACAGTACCCGGAGAGCAGTACTTC. Its translation is CASSEVTTVPGEQYF.

The chain employs TRBV28 and TRBJ1-5, with D possibly matching TRBD1 (5 bases). Between the trimmed V and J ends, which lost 8 bases and 7 bases, there was a span of 15 bases. In germline, CDR1 is MDHEN, CDR2 SYDVKM. The CDR3 has 13 amino acids. In DNA form, the CDR3 reads TGTGCCAGCTCAACGGCAGGGTGGCAGCCCCAGCATTTT. Its protein product is CASSTAGWQPQHF.

V usage is TRBV7-2 and J usage is TRBJ2-1; no reliable D call. V was cut by 3 bases and J by 2 bases, with 17 bases left in between. The CDR3 has 17 amino acids. The germline CDR1 and CDR2 sequences are SGHTA and FQGNSA. This CDR3 reads CASSLNPGSRPYNEQFF. The DNA of the CDR3 is TGTGCCAGCAGCTTGAACCCCGGTAGTCGCCCCTACAATGAGCAGTTCTTC.

This clone was seen once. The chain joins TRBV19 to TRBJ1-1, with D unclear. Germline CDR1 reads LNHDA; CDR2 reads SQIVND (reference sequence). Deletions cut 8 bases from V and 0 bases from J, with 10 bases between. This CDR3 contains 13 residues. CDR3 in DNA: TGTGCCAGTTTTAGTGGGTTGAACACTGAAGCTTTCTTT. This gives the protein CASFSGLNTEAFF. The full variable domain, its missing parts supplied by reference TRBV19 and TRBJ1-1, is DGGITQSPKYLFRKEGQNVTLSCEQNLNHDAMYWYRQDPGQGLRLIYYSQIVNDFQKGDIAEGYSVSREKKESFPLTVTSAQKNPTAFYLCASFSGLNTEAFFGQGTRLTVV.

The chain carries TRBV4-3 and TRBJ2-3; 8 bases fit TRBD2. With V trimmed by 3 bases and J by 1 base, 6 bases remained unmatched. This CDR3 has 16 amino acids. Germline CDR1 LGHNA, CDR2 YSLEER. The CDR3 here is CASSQDRGGRTDTQYF. DNA of the CDR3: TGCGCCAGCAGCCAGGACCGGGGGGGTCGCACAGATACGCAGTATTTT.

This sequence joins TRBV7-2 and TRBJ2-1, with a weak D call TRBD2 (6 bases). The CDR3 length is 11 residues. Germline values: CDR1 SGHTA, CDR2 FQGNSA. V was clipped by 3 bases and J by 9 bases, with 6 bases between them. The CDR3 here is CASSLGGEQFF. The CDR3 coding sequence is TGTGCCAGCAGCTTGGGGGGTGAGCAGTTCTTC.

This clone showed up just once. The chain is built from TRBV28 and TRBJ2-5; D is uncertain. The germline CDR1 and CDR2 sequences are MDHEN and SYDVKM. With 3 bases removed from V and 5 bases from J, the gap between germline ends came to 4 bases. This CDR3 contains 11 residues. DNA for the CDR3: TGTGCCAGCAGTTTTTATGAGACCCAGTACTTC. Its translation is CASSFYETQYF.

The V call is TRBV5-5, the J call TRBJ1-1; 10 nucleotides match TRBD1. The CDR3 runs 15 residues. In germline, CDR1 is SGHKS, CDR2 YYEKEE (reference sequence). Trimming took 0 bases from V and 4 from J; bases not matched to a gene: 3. The chain's CDR3 is CASSLGQGAVTEAFF. CDR3 DNA: TGTGCCAGCAGCTTGGGACAGGGGGCTGTCACTGAAGCTTTCTTT.

The rearrangement links TRBV28 to TRBJ2-7; maybe TRBD2 (6 bases). The CDR3 is 15 residues long. With 2 bases removed from V and 2 bases from J, the gap between germline ends came to 13 bases. The V gene's germline CDR1 is MDHEN and CDR2 SYDVKM. CDR3 region: CASSLGGALAYEQYF. CDR3 DNA sequence: TGTGCCAGCAGTTTAGGCGGGGCCCTAGCCTACGAGCAGTACTTC. Complete variable domain (other parts from reference TRBV28 and TRBJ2-7): DVKVTQSSRYLVKRTGEKVFLECVQDMDHENMFWYRQDPGLGLRLIYFSYDVKMKEKGDIPEGYSVSREKKERFSLILESASTNQTSMYLCASSLGGALAYEQYFGPGTRLTVT.

This rearrangement joins TRBV19 to TRBJ1-1; D not certain. Germline V gives CDR1 LNHDA, CDR2 SQIVND (reference sequence). Trimming took 4 bases from V and 1 from J, leaving 13 bases between them. The CDR3 totals 15 residues. The CDR3 DNA is TGTGCCAGTAGTACGGCTTCGGCAGGGAACACTGAAGCTTTCTTT. Its translation is CASSTASAGNTEAFF.

The genes are TRBV6-1 and TRBJ2-3, with D possibly being TRBD2 (5 bases). V lost 7 bases and J 4 bases, leaving 12 bases between the germline ends. Per the germline V gene, CDR1 is MNHNS and CDR2 is SASEGT. The CDR3 has 13 residues. The chain's CDR3 is CASTLRGADTQYF. CDR3 nucleotide sequence: TGTGCCAGCACTCTACGGGGAGCAGATACGCAGTATTTT.

This chain connects TRBV2 to TRBJ1-5; unclear D gene. CDR3 length: 16 residues. Germline assignment: CDR1 SNHLY and CDR2 FYNNEI. Trimming shortened V by 3 bases and J by 0 bases, and 12 bases separated the two germline ends. The CDR3 here is CASSDQLWYSNQPQHF. Written as DNA, the CDR3 is TGTGCCAGCAGTGATCAATTGTGGTATAGCAATCAGCCCCAGCATTTT.

This sequence joins TRBV7-7 and TRBJ2-2, with 9 bases lining up with TRBD2. V was clipped by 1 base and J by 0 bases; unmatched bases: 3. CDR3 length: 17 amino acids. Looked up from germline, CDR1 is SSHAT and CDR2 is FNYEAQ (reference sequence). The CDR3 sequence: CASSLGAGGPNTGELFF. CDR3 in DNA: TGTGCCAGCAGCTTAGGAGCGGGGGGCCCGAACACCGGGGAGCTGTTTTTT.

J is TRBJ1-3 and V is TRBV28, with D unresolved. The CDR3 runs 12 residues. Deletions cut 6 bases from V and 2 bases from J, with 5 bases between. Germline assignment: CDR1 MDHEN and CDR2 SYDVKM. CDR3 sequence: CASRDPGNTIYF. Written as DNA, the CDR3 is TGTGCCAGCAGGGACCCTGGAAACACCATATATTTT.

The genes are TRBV7-9 and TRBJ2-5; perhaps TRBD1 as D (5 bases). The CDR3 has 13 residues. CDR1 is SEHNR, CDR2 FQNEAQ, per germline (reference sequence). Trimming removed 5 bases from V and 5 bases from J, with 12 bases in between. This CDR3 is CASSRAGAETQYF. DNA for the CDR3: TGTGCCAGCAGCCGGGCTGGGGCCGAGACCCAGTACTTC.

This clone has only one observation. The chain links TRBV23-1 to TRBJ2-7; D not certain. TRBV23-1 is designated an ORF whose function remains uncertain. The CDR3 length is 13 residues. V dropped 1 base and J dropped 2 bases, with 6 bases sitting between them. Here the CDR3 reads CASSQFRAYEQYF. CDR3 nucleotide sequence: TGCGCCAGCAGTCAATTTAGGGCCTACGAGCAGTACTTC.

The rearrangement links TRBV30 to TRBJ1-4; 7 bases map to TRBD1. V was pared by 1 base and J by 7 bases, with 9 bases of the junction left unmatched. This CDR3 is built from 15 residues. Germline V lookup: CDR1 GTSNPN, CDR2 SVGIG (reference sequence). The CDR3 coding sequence is TGTGCCTGGAGTGACTCCGGGACAGTTGGTGAAAAACTGTTTTTT. Residues: CAWSDSGTVGEKLFF.

The V gene is TRBV5-1, the J gene TRBJ2-3; D is perhaps TRBD1 (6 bases). The CDR3 consists of 14 residues. V dropped 4 bases and J dropped 2 bases, with 11 bases sitting between them. Per the germline V gene, CDR1 is SGHRS and CDR2 is YFSETQ. The CDR3 reads CASSLGQTTDTQYF. The CDR3, as DNA: TGCGCCAGCAGCCTCGGACAGACCACAGATACGCAGTATTTT.

The gene calls are TRBV4-3 and TRBJ2-4; maybe TRBD1 (5 bases). Trimming removed 0 bases from V and 0 bases from J, with 9 bases in between. This CDR3 spans 16 amino acids. From germline, CDR1 is LGHNA and CDR2 YSLEER. CDR3 coding DNA: TGCGCCAGCAGCCAAGATTGGGGCCTAGCCAAAAACATTCAGTACTTC. Encoded protein: CASSQDWGLAKNIQYF.